Shown below are 3 T cell receptor beta chains from a single sample sequenced in a study of T cell changes during pregnancy in multiple sclerosis. The method was immunoSEQ multiplex PCR; TCRdb's version includes in-frame clones alone and lacks a portion of them. The table includes some 24,000 clones, around 90% detected once. The material was CD4+ T cells from peripheral blood mononuclear cells, obtained in the second trimester of pregnancy. The receptor source for this set is a female donor in good health, enrolled as a control in a pregnancy study.

The chain combines TRBV10-2 with TRBJ2-7; 9 nucleotides match TRBD1. The V gene end was trimmed by 6 bases and the J gene end by 4 bases; junction bases not matched to a gene: 7. Germline V gives CDR1 WSHSY, CDR2 SAAADI. This CDR3 comprises 14 residues. CDR3 residues: CASSPGDREYEQYF. CDR3 nucleotide sequence: TGCGCCAGCAGCCCCGGGGACAGGGAGTACGAGCAGTACTTC.

This chain uses TRBV19 with TRBJ2-3; D may be TRBD2 (5 bases). V lost 3 bases, J lost 4 bases, and 17 bases lay in between. Germline V gene sequence: CDR1 LNHDA, CDR2 SQIVND (reference sequence). The CDR3 sequence is 16 residues long. The CDR3 sequence: CASSIDRSGRADTQYF. CDR3 DNA sequence: TGTGCCAGTAGTATCGACCGGAGCGGTCGGGCAGATACGCAGTATTTT.

The chain recombines TRBV9 with TRBJ2-7; 7 bases line up with TRBD2. The V gene's germline CDR1 is SGDLS and CDR2 YYNGEE. The CDR3 is 14 amino acids. V dropped 5 bases and J dropped 2; count of bases not matched to a gene: 7. The DNA of the CDR3 is TGTGCCAGCAGAGGGCTAGCGGAGACCTACGAGCAGTACTTC. Translating it yields CASRGLAETYEQYF.